This T cell receptor (beta chain) was sequenced in a study of CD8+CD57+ T cells in acquired aplastic anemia. On the study more broadly: Sorted CD4+ and CD8+ cell DNA averaged approximately 3.2 ug.

This clonotype was seen a single time. Investigators profiled TCR beta VDJ and CDR3 from genomic DNA template. TCRdb re-derived calls from the reads in MiXCR, one entry per CDR3 protein. The table has about 170,000 distinct CDR3 sequences, roughly 40% seen once. The TCR sequence derives from a human donor in good health. Material for sequencing was sorted CD4+, CD8+, or CD8+CD57+ T cells (not recorded which) from PBMCs.

In nucleotides, the CDR3 is TGCAGTGCTATAAGAGCGGGAGGAAACGAGCAGTACTTC. It encodes CSAIRAGGNEQYF. The V gene is TRBV20-1, the J gene TRBJ2-7; 9 bases fit TRBD2. The CDR3 consists of 13 residues. V trimming: 4 bases; J trimming: 5 bases; junction bases outside the gene matches: 6. The germline CDR1 and CDR2 sequences are DFQATT and SNEGSKA (reference sequence).